Below, 21 T cell receptor beta chains from the same sample are listed, as sequenced in a study of PD-1 blockade in classical Hodgkin lymphoma (dated by TCRdb to about 2020). The method was the immunoSEQ multiplex PCR assay. The table was pulled from immuneACCESS by TCRdb, which kept in-frame rearrangements only. Such tables lose some clones; where checked, under half of the loss comes from unresolved V genes, and the rest has no known cause. The sample table holds 45,000 or so clones, of which around nine tenths were seen once. The ten largest clones take up roughly a tenth of the sample. The label giving this sample's time point can be read as: cycle 1 day 1 (C1D1), immediately before nivolumab initiation. All trial patients had relapsed after autologous stem cell transplantation, with cohorts A, B and C differing in prior brentuximab vedotin exposure. Here the sequenced sample was peripheral blood mononuclear cells (PBMCs), taken at baseline. Every receptor here comes from a human donor with classical Hodgkin lymphoma.

This rearrangement joins TRBV5-1 to TRBJ1-1; the D is unclear. Germline V lookup: CDR1 SGHRS, CDR2 YFSETQ. Trimming shortened V by 0 bases and J by 4 bases, and 10 bases separated the two germline ends. The CDR3 covers 14 residues. Here the CDR3 DNA reads TGCGCCAGCAGCTTGGACGGGAGACCCACTGAAGCTTTCTTT. Amino acids: CASSLDGRPTEAFF.

J is TRBJ2-5 and V is TRBV9; TRBD1 agrees at 7 bases. With V trimmed by 0 bases and J by 4 bases, 6 bases remained unmatched. CDR1 SGDLS and CDR2 YYNGEE come from the germline V gene. This CDR3 has 15 amino acids. The CDR3 is CASSVGQQGTETQYF. In DNA, the CDR3 is TGTGCCAGCAGCGTAGGGCAACAGGGGACAGAGACCCAGTACTTC. Filled out from reference TRBV9 and TRBJ2-5, the complete variable domain reads DSGVTQTPKHLITATGQRVTLRCSPRSGDLSVYWYQQSLDQGLQFLIQYYNGEERAKGNILERFSAQQFPDLHSELNLSSLELGDSALYFCASSVGQQGTETQYFGPGTRLLVL.

This rearrangement joins TRBV5-1 to TRBJ2-5; TRBD2 matches 13 bases. The CDR3 spans 16 residues. CDR1 and CDR2 from the germline V gene are SGHRS and YFSETQ. V shed 0 bases, J shed 4 bases, and the junction held 3 bases outside the gene matches. In nucleotides, the CDR3 is TGCGCCAGCAGCTTGGGGACTAGCGGGAGAACAGAGACCCAGTACTTC. Its translation: CASSLGTSGRTETQYF.

This clone was recorded only once. V gene TRBV10-3 combines with J gene TRBJ1-5, with D tentatively TRBD1 (6 bases). The V gene's germline CDR1 is ENHRY and CDR2 SYGVKD. This CDR3 region has 14 residues. V was cut by 6 bases and J by 4 bases, with 13 bases left in between. The CDR3 sequence: CAIRGEGGNQPQHF. The CDR3 DNA reads as TGTGCCATCAGGGGTGAGGGGGGGAATCAGCCCCAGCATTTT.

J is TRBJ1-2 and V is TRBV7-6, with 9 bases lining up with TRBD1. Germline values: CDR1 SGHVS, CDR2 FNYEAQ. The CDR3 runs 16 residues. V trimming: 5 bases; J trimming: 3 bases; junction bases outside the gene matches: 10. The CDR3 here is CASSLNRDRDHYGYTF. CDR3 sequence (DNA): TGTGCCAGCAGCCTGAACAGGGACAGGGACCACTATGGCTACACCTTC.

The chain recombines TRBV28 with TRBJ1-1; possible D gene TRBD1, 6 bases. The CDR3 has 14 residues. Deletions cut 8 bases from V and 0 bases from J, with 13 bases between. From germline, CDR1 is MDHEN and CDR2 SYDVKM. CDR3 in DNA: TGTGCCAGCCTGTCCGGGACATTGAACACTGAAGCTTTCTTT. Its protein is CASLSGTLNTEAFF. Supplemented by reference TRBV28 and TRBJ1-1, the full variable domain reads DVKVTQSSRYLVKRTGEKVFLECVQDMDHENMFWYRQDPGLGLRLIYFSYDVKMKEKGDIPEGYSVSREKKERFSLILESASTNQTSMYLCASLSGTLNTEAFFGQGTRLTVV.

This clone occurred once. This is likely a read error, given that the CDR3 carries no conserved phenylalanine or tryptophan at its end. The chain has TRBV5-6 and TRBJ2-7; 9 nucleotides match TRBD1. Losses at the gene ends were 4 bases for V and 5 bases for J; bases not matched to a gene: 7. Germline V lookup: CDR1 SGHDT, CDR2 YYEEEE. This CDR3 contains 14 residues. CDR3 loop: CASSPGTGTHEQYL. For the CDR3, the DNA is TGTGCCAGCAGCCCCGGGACAGGGACCCACGAGCAGTACCTC.

The chain links TRBV9 to TRBJ2-1, with TRBD2 matching over 9 bases. The germline gives CDR1 SGDLS, CDR2 YYNGEE. This CDR3 region has 15 residues. V trimming: 0 bases; J trimming: 9 bases; junction bases outside the gene matches: 7. The CDR3, as DNA: TGTGCCAGCAGCGTAGGCGGGGGGGCAACTAGTGAGCAGTTCTTC. As protein: CASSVGGGATSEQFF.

The rearrangement joins TRBV19 to TRBJ2-3, with 7 bases lining up with TRBD2. V lost 3 bases and J lost 4; bases outside the gene matches: 4. The CDR3 extends over 14 amino acids. Germline V gene sequence: CDR1 LNHDA, CDR2 SQIVND (reference sequence). The CDR3 loop is CASSMREIPDTQYF. The CDR3 DNA sequence: TGTGCCAGTAGTATGCGGGAGATCCCAGATACGCAGTATTTT.

CDR3 sequence (DNA): TGCGCCAGCAGCTTGAGCCAGACAGGGAGCACTGAAGCTTTCTTT. This translates into CASSLSQTGSTEAFF. V gene TRBV5-1 combines with J gene TRBJ1-1, with 7 bases aligning to TRBD1. Per the germline V gene, CDR1 is SGHRS and CDR2 is YFSETQ. The CDR3 totals 15 residues. V lost 1 base, J lost 4 bases, and 7 bases stayed unmatched. Together with reference TRBV5-1 and TRBJ1-1, the CDR3 gives the full variable domain: KAGVTQTPRYLIKTRGQQVTLSCSPISGHRSVSWYQQTPGQGLQFLFEYFSETQRNKGNFPGRFSGRQFSNSRSEMNVSTLELGDSALYLCASSLSQTGSTEAFFGQGTRLTVV.

The chain couples TRBV4-2 to TRBJ2-1; maybe TRBD1 (5 bases). The ends were cut back, 1 base at V and 3 bases at J, with 10 bases in the middle. Germline CDR1 is LGHNA and CDR2 is YNFKEQ. This CDR3 has 15 amino acids. CDR3 in DNA: TGTGCCAGCAGCCAAGTTGGAGACAGCTACAATGAGCAGTTCTTC. Translating gives CASSQVGDSYNEQFF.

V is TRBV2 and J is TRBJ1-1, with D perhaps TRBD1 (6 bases). Per the germline V gene, CDR1 is SNHLY and CDR2 is FYNNEI. This CDR3 is built from 12 residues. Between the trimmed V and J ends, which lost 9 bases and 2 bases, there was a span of 10 bases. DNA for the CDR3: TGTGCCAGGCTGGACAGCAACACTGAAGCTTTCTTT. Translation gives CARLDSNTEAFF.

This clone appeared once. Other DNA sequences in this sample translate to the same CDR3. The rearrangement uses TRBV19 and TRBJ1-2; TRBD1 agrees at 8 bases. V was pared by 6 bases and J by 0 bases, with 6 bases of the junction left unmatched. There are 15 residues in the CDR3. Germline CDR1 and CDR2: LNHDA and SQIVND (reference sequence). The CDR3 region has the DNA TGTGCCAGTAGACGACAGGGGCCCACTAACTATGGCTACACCTTC. This codes for CASRRQGPTNYGYTF.

The chain carries TRBV5-1 and TRBJ2-2; unclear D gene. The germline gives CDR1 SGHRS, CDR2 YFSETQ. V dropped 4 bases and J dropped 1 base, with 11 bases sitting between them. The CDR3 consists of 15 residues. The CDR3 bases are TGCGCCAGCAGCGCCCGGACCAGGAACACCGGGGAGCTGTTTTTT. This gives the protein CASSARTRNTGELFF. The entire variable domain, with the rest obtained from reference TRBV5-1 and TRBJ2-2, is as follows: KAGVTQTPRYLIKTRGQQVTLSCSPISGHRSVSWYQQTPGQGLQFLFEYFSETQRNKGNFPGRFSGRQFSNSRSEMNVSTLELGDSALYLCASSARTRNTGELFFGEGSRLTVL.

The rearrangement joins TRBV5-1 to TRBJ1-1, with D perhaps TRBD1 (5 bases). CDR1 is SGHRS, CDR2 YFSETQ, per germline. This CDR3 region has 13 residues. The ends were cut back, 5 bases at V and 5 bases at J, with 13 bases in the middle. The chain's CDR3 is CASRSLGVTEAFF. CDR3 bases: TGCGCCAGCAGAAGTTTAGGGGTTACTGAAGCTTTCTTT.

The table lists this clone with a count of one. This chain joins TRBV7-9 and TRBJ2-5; 8 bases match TRBD1. Germline loops: CDR1 SEHNR, CDR2 FQNEAQ (reference sequence). The CDR3 runs 16 residues. J was trimmed by 1 base and V by 5 bases; bases with no gene match: 9. In DNA, the CDR3 is TGTGCCAGCAGCCCTTCGGCAGGGGGCCCCCAAGAGACCCAGTACTTC. Its protein is CASSPSAGGPQETQYF.

The J gene is TRBJ2-7, the V gene TRBV19, with 14 bases fitting TRBD2. Germline CDR1 and CDR2: LNHDA and SQIVND (reference sequence). The CDR3 loop spans 24 amino acids. V was pared by 6 bases and J by 2 bases, with 30 bases of the junction left unmatched. The CDR3 region is CASSGKPLEQRVGKTSGRAYEQYF. The CDR3 DNA reads TGTGCCAGTAGCGGAAAACCATTGGAACAAAGGGTGGGCAAGACTAGCGGGAGGGCCTACGAGCAGTACTTC.

The chain is built from TRBV6-4 and TRBJ1-6; 7 positions match TRBD1. J was trimmed by 9 bases and V by 6 bases; bases with no gene match: 8. CDR3 size: 14 residues. The germline V gene has CDR1 MRHNA and CDR2 SNTAGT. The CDR3 DNA is TGTGCCAGCAGCACATCATCAGGGGGTTCACCCCTCCACTTT. Protein product: CASSTSSGGSPLHF.

The chain combines TRBV2 with TRBJ1-5; D is unresolved. The germline CDR1 and CDR2 sequences are SNHLY and FYNNEI. The CDR3 is 14 amino acids. Trimming removed 2 bases at V and 4 bases at J, with 9 bases between. In DNA, the CDR3 is TGTGCCAGCAGTGAACTTTTTGGGAATCAGCCCCAGCATTTT. Encoded protein: CASSELFGNQPQHF.

The chain uses TRBV6-1 and TRBJ2-7; D is unclear. This CDR3 contains 13 residues. Germline CDR1 is MNHNS and CDR2 is SASEGT. Trimming removed 4 bases from V and 2 bases from J, with 9 bases in between. CDR3 region: CASSAGRTYEQYF. The CDR3 coding sequence is TGTGCCAGCAGTGCAGGACGGACCTACGAGCAGTACTTC.

V is TRBV28 and J is TRBJ2-1; TRBD2 aligns across 10 bases. Looked up from germline, CDR1 is MDHEN and CDR2 is SYDVKM. The CDR3 is 14 residues long. The J segment lost 1 base and the V segment lost 8 bases, leaving 2 bases of the junction unmatched. CDR3 sequence reads: CASGGLASYNEQFF. The DNA for the CDR3 is TGTGCCAGCGGGGGACTAGCGTCCTACAATGAGCAGTTCTTC.